The text below deals with one TCR beta chain. The V gene's germline CDR1 is MNHEY and CDR2 SVGAGI. Deletions cut 0 bases from V and 2 bases from J, with 11 bases between. This CDR3 comprises 15 residues. Participants were aged roughly 18 to 89 years from about two dozen US areas. Cohort allocation depended upon clinical history that participants reported. The data are from a study of blood T cell repertoires in COVID-19. Study at large: PBMCs, B-cell-depleted T cells, or T cells provided the cDNA or gDNA that made up the material.

Per the original data handling: Cell counts per sample came from amplifying reference gene primers. The assay was immunoSEQ multiplex PCR, and TCRdb's table has in-frame clones only and misses some. From that table come the V and J calls and clone size; the DNA was used to work out D and trimming. This sample has fewer than 500,000 clones, with approximately 87% found just once. The J gene is TRBJ2-7, the V gene TRBV6-5; D might be TRBD1 (6 bases). This receptor was taken from a man aged 25 to 40 who had recovered from COVID-19. Sample: PBMCs or T cells enriched from blood (not recorded which). The CDR3 coding sequence is TGTGCCAGCAGTTACTCGAGCAGGGGCGCCTACGAGCAGTACTTC. It encodes CASSYSSRGAYEQYF.